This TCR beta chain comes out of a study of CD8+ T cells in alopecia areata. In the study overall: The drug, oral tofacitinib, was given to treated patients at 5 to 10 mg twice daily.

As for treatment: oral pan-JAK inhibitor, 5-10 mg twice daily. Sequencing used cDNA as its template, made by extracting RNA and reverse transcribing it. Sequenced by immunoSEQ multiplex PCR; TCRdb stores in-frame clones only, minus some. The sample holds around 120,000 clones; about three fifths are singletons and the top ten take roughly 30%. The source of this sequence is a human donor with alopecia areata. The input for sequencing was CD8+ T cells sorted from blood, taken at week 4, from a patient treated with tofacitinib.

CDR3 in DNA: TGTGCCACCACGGGCCCTGACGGGGGTCTGACTTATGGCTACACCTTC. It is translated as CATTGPDGGLTYGYTF. The gene calls are TRBV25-1 and TRBJ1-2; D is perhaps TRBD1 (5 bases). CDR3 length: 16 residues. Between the trimmed V and J ends, which lost 10 bases and 5 bases, there was a span of 26 bases. Germline V gene lookup returns CDR1 MGHDK and CDR2 SYGVNS.